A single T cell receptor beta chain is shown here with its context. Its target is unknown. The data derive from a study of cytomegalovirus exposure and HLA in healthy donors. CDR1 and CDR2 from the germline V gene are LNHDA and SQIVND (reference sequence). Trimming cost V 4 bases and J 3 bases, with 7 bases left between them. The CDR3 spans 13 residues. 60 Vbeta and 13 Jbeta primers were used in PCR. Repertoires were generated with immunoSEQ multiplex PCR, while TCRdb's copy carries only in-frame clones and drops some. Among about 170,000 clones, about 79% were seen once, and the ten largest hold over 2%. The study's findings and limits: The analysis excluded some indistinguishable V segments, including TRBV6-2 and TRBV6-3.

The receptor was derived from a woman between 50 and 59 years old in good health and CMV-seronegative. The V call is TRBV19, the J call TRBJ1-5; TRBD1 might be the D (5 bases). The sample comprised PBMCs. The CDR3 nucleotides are TGTGCCAGTAGTACAGGGAACAATCAGCCCCAGCATTTT. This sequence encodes CASSTGNNQPQHF.